These 19 T cell receptor beta chains originate from one sample sequenced in a study of blood T cell repertoires in COVID-19. TCRdb keeps only in-frame clones here, not all; method: immunoSEQ multiplex PCR. The sample lists 230,000 or so clones, around 81% occurring once. Sequenced sample: peripheral blood. These TCRs come from a man aged 50 to 60 with active or convalescent COVID-19.

The chain uses TRBV7-9 and TRBJ2-3, with 15 bases identical to TRBD2. Germline V gene data show CDR1 as SEHNR and CDR2 as FQNEAQ (reference sequence). V dropped 5 bases and J dropped 8; count of bases not matched to a gene: 8. This CDR3 has 16 residues. The CDR3 bases are TGTGCCAGCAGCCCATGGACTAGCGGGGGGGCCGGTACGCAGTATTTT. Translating gives CASSPWTSGGAGTQYF.

V usage is TRBV25-1 and J usage is TRBJ1-1; tentatively, D is TRBD1 (5 bases). The length of the CDR3 is 14 residues. From germline, CDR1 is MGHDK and CDR2 SYGVNS. Trimming took 2 bases from V and 2 from J, leaving 9 bases between them. The CDR3 sequence: CASSEAGGNTEAFF. The CDR3 nucleotides read TGTGCCAGCAGTGAAGCCGGGGGAAACACTGAAGCTTTCTTT.

The table lists this clone with a few counts. The V call is TRBV5-5, the J call TRBJ1-5, with 10 bases fitting TRBD1. Germline loops: CDR1 SGHKS, CDR2 YYEKEE (reference sequence). V lost 4 bases, J lost 5 bases, and 6 bases stayed unmatched. This CDR3 has 15 amino acids. CDR3 residues: CASSLGTGEYQPQHF. The CDR3 DNA follows: TGTGCCAGCAGCCTAGGGACAGGGGAATATCAGCCCCAGCATTTT.

This rearrangement joins TRBV7-2 to TRBJ2-7, with TRBD2 matching over 10 bases. The CDR3 covers 14 residues. The J segment lost 2 bases and the V segment lost 8 bases, leaving 6 bases of the junction unmatched. CDR1 and CDR2 (germline): SGHTA, FQGNSA. The CDR3 protein is CASSTSGTTYEQYF. The CDR3 nucleotides read TGTGCCAGCTCTACTAGCGGGACTACCTACGAGCAGTACTTC.

The V and J genes are TRBV23-1 and TRBJ2-7, with 7 nucleotides matching TRBD2. TRBV23-1 is treated as an ORF (open reading frame) with a function not yet certain. The CDR3 is 17 residues long. Trimming at V came to 2 bases and at J to 7 bases, leaving 17 bases not matched to a gene. CDR3 coding DNA: TGCGCCAGCAGTCAACCTTACATTCAGCGGGGCTCTAGAGAGCAGTACTTC. Translating gives CASSQPYIQRGSREQYF.

The chain uses TRBV24-1 and TRBJ2-1, with D possibly matching TRBD2 (5 bases). This CDR3 is 13 amino acids long. Germline V gene sequence: CDR1 KGHDR, CDR2 SFDVKD. The ends were cut back, 1 base at V and 10 bases at J, with 10 bases in the middle. The CDR3 is CATSDFGLTEQFF. CDR3 in DNA: TGTGCCACCAGTGATTTTGGACTCACCGAGCAGTTCTTC.

The chain recombines TRBV7-9 with TRBJ2-7; maybe TRBD2 (6 bases). Germline V gene data show CDR1 as SEHNR and CDR2 as FQNEAQ (reference sequence). V was pared by 3 bases and J by 3 bases, with 9 bases between. This CDR3 has 13 amino acids. In DNA, the CDR3 is TGTGCCAGCAGCTTCTCCGGGAGCTACGAGCAGTACTTC. Protein product: CASSFSGSYEQYF.

This chain connects TRBV24-1 to TRBJ2-5, with TRBD1 identical over 7 bases. The CDR3 loop spans 15 amino acids. In germline, CDR1 is KGHDR, CDR2 SFDVKD. J gave up 3 bases and V 1 base, and 4 bases lay outside the gene matches. This CDR3 is CATSDLRTGKETQYF. The CDR3 DNA reads as TGTGCCACCAGTGATTTACGGACAGGAAAAGAGACCCAGTACTTC.

This chain joins TRBV28 and TRBJ1-4; TRBD1 is a possible D gene (5 bases). V lost 2 bases and J lost 7, with 14 bases in between. The germline V gene encodes CDR1 MDHEN and CDR2 SYDVKM. The CDR3 is 15 amino acids. This CDR3 reads CASSLNGGSSEKLFF. The CDR3 bases are TGTGCCAGCAGTTTAAACGGGGGGTCGAGTGAAAAACTGTTTTTT. Using reference TRBV28 and TRBJ1-4 for the parts outside the CDR3, the full variable domain is DVKVTQSSRYLVKRTGEKVFLECVQDMDHENMFWYRQDPGLGLRLIYFSYDVKMKEKGDIPEGYSVSREKKERFSLILESASTNQTSMYLCASSLNGGSSEKLFFGSGTQLSVL.

This rearrangement joins TRBV5-5 to TRBJ2-5; 7 nucleotides line up with TRBD1. Trimming cost V 4 bases and J 5 bases; bases outside gene matches: 8. The germline V gene encodes CDR1 SGHKS and CDR2 YYEKEE (reference sequence). CDR3 length: 14 amino acids. CDR3 bases: TGTGCCAGCAGCGCCGGGACAGCCGCCGAGACCCAGTACTTC. Its protein is CASSAGTAAETQYF.

The rearrangement links TRBV28 to TRBJ1-1; possibly TRBD1 for D (5 bases). The CDR3 covers 14 residues. Germline V gene sequence: CDR1 MDHEN, CDR2 SYDVKM. V was pared by 5 bases and J by 3 bases, with 13 bases between. CDR3 in DNA: TGTGCCAGCAGTCAGGCCCTAGGGGACACTGAAGCTTTCTTT. Translation: CASSQALGDTEAFF.

This clone was observed a handful of times. The chain employs TRBV6-1 and TRBJ1-1, with TRBD1 identical over 7 bases. The V gene's germline CDR1 is MNHNS and CDR2 SASEGT. V lost 4 bases and J lost 0; bases outside the gene matches: 11. This CDR3 region has 17 residues. The CDR3 DNA reads as TGTGCCAGCAGTGGCCCGACAGGGTACAACATGAACACTGAAGCTTTCTTT. Amino acid sequence: CASSGPTGYNMNTEAFF.

The chain links TRBV30 to TRBJ2-7; a possible D gene is TRBD1 (5 bases). Trimming took off 1 base at V and 12 bases at J, with 19 bases between the two ends. Germline V gene lookup returns CDR1 GTSNPN and CDR2 SVGIG (reference sequence). This CDR3 has 13 amino acids. In DNA, the CDR3 is TGTGCCTGGAGTGCAGACAGATTCTCTGGACCGTACTTC. Its protein product is CAWSADRFSGPYF. Together with reference TRBV30 and TRBJ2-7, the CDR3 gives the full variable domain: SQTIHQWPATLVQPVGSPLSLECTVEGTSNPNLYWYRQAAGRGLQLLFYSVGIGQISSEVPQNLSASRPQDRQFILSSKKLLLSDSGFYLCAWSADRFSGPYFGPGTRLTVT.

The chain uses TRBV5-1 and TRBJ2-5, with D possibly TRBD2 on 7 matching bases. Deletions cut 0 bases from V and 7 bases from J, with 13 bases between. This CDR3 spans 14 amino acids. The germline V gene has CDR1 SGHRS and CDR2 YFSETQ. The CDR3 reads CASSLEGGPSTQYF. The CDR3, as DNA: TGCGCCAGCAGCTTGGAGGGGGGGCCCTCGACCCAGTACTTC.

V usage is TRBV30 and J usage is TRBJ1-5; 7 nucleotides line up with TRBD1. The CDR3 loop spans 13 amino acids. J lost 11 bases, V lost 0 bases, and 7 bases had no gene match. CDR1 and CDR2 (germline): GTSNPN, SVGIG (reference sequence). This CDR3 is CAWSVQTTGTQHF. The CDR3 DNA reads TGTGCCTGGAGTGTACAGACGACAGGGACCCAGCATTTT.

The chain combines TRBV7-3 with TRBJ1-4; the match to TRBD1 covers 8 bases. The CDR3 runs 13 residues. J was trimmed by 8 bases and V by 3 bases; bases with no gene match: 2. Germline V gene sequence: CDR1 SGHTA, CDR2 FQGTGA. DNA of the CDR3: TGTGCCAGCAGCTTCAACAGGGGGGAAAAACTGTTTTTT. It translates to CASSFNRGEKLFF.

This clone was seen a few times. The chain employs TRBV6-4 and TRBJ1-5, with D unclear. V lost 0 bases and J lost 6, with 12 bases in between. This CDR3 has 15 amino acids. CDR1 and CDR2 (germline): MRHNA, SNTAGT. The CDR3 loop reads CASSDSHLSGQPQHF. The CDR3 nucleotides read TGTGCCAGCAGTGACTCCCATTTGAGCGGTCAGCCCCAGCATTTT.

In nucleotides, the CDR3 is TGTGCCACCAGTCCGGGACAGGCAAATCAGCCCCAGCATTTT. Translating it yields CATSPGQANQPQHF. The chain recombines TRBV24-1 with TRBJ1-5; 8 nucleotides line up with TRBD1. The junction had 4 bases not matched to a gene; V was cut back by 6 bases and J by 4 bases. In germline, CDR1 is KGHDR, CDR2 SFDVKD. CDR3 length equals 14 residues.

The CDR3 DNA reads TGTGCCAGCAGCTTAGGGGCTGGGGGCCAGACTGAAGCTTTCTTT. Translation gives CASSLGAGGQTEAFF. The chain couples TRBV7-9 to TRBJ1-1; D may be TRBD1 (6 bases). Trimming took 1 base from V and 5 from J, leaving 14 bases between them. The CDR3 is 15 residues long. The germline V gene has CDR1 SEHNR and CDR2 FQNEAQ (reference sequence).